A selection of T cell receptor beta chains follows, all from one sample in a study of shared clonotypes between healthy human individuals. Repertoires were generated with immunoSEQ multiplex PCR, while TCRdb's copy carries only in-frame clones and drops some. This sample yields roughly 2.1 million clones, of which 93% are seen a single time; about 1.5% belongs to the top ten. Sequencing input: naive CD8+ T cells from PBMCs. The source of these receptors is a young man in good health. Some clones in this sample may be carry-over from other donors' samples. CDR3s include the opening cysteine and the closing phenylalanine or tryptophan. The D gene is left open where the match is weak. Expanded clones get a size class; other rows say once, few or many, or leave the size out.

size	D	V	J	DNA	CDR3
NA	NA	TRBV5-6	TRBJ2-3	TGTGCCAGCACCCCCGGGTCGGGGACGCCCCCCACAGATACGCAGTATTTT	CASTPGSGTPPTDTQYF
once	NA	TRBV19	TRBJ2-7	TGTGCCAGTAGTATCGGCGGAAACTACGAGCAGTACTTC	CASSIGGNYEQYF
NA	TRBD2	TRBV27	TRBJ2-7	TGTGCCAGCAGTTTATCGGCGGGAGGAGCATACGAGCAGTACTTC	CASSLSAGGAYEQYF
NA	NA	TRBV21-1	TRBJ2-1	TGTGCCAGCAGCAAACCGGATCTCGATGAGCAGTTCTTC	CASSKPDLDEQFF
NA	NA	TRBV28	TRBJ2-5	TGTGCCAGCATCACTGGGGGGCAGGAATTCTCAGAGACCCAGTACTTC	CASITGGQEFSETQYF
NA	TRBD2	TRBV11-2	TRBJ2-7	TGTGCCAGCAGCCATAGCGGGAGACTCACCTACGAGCAGTACTTC	CASSHSGRLTYEQYF
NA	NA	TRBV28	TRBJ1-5	TGTGCCAGCAGTTTTGTCTTCGGTGGGTTCAATCAGCCCCAGCATTTT	CASSFVFGGFNQPQHF
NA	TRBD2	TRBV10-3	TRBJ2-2	TGTGCCATCAGTGAGTCGGATGCCGGGACTAGTACGACCGGGGAGCTGTTTTTT	CAISESDAGTSTTGELFF
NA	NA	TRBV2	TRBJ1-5	TGTGCCACCAAGGGGGAGGGAAGCAATCAGCCCCAGCATTTT	CATKGEGSNQPQHF
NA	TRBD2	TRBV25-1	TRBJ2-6	TGTGCCAGCAGTGCCATACGGGGGGCTGGGGCCAACGTCCTGACTTTC	CASSAIRGAGANVLTF
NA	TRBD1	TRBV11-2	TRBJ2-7	TGTGCCAGCAGCTGGGGGACAGTTCTTTCCTACGAGCAGTACTTC	CASSWGTVLSYEQYF
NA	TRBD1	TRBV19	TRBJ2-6	TGTGCCAGTAGTCTTCAAGGACAGGGCTTGCTCTCTGGGGCCAACGTCCTGACTTTC	CASSLQGQGLLSGANVLTF
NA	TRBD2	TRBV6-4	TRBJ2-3	TGTGCCAGCAACCGACCGGGACTAGCGGGAGGAAGCACAGATACGCAGTATTTT	CASNRPGLAGGSTDTQYF
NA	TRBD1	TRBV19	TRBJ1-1	TGTGCCAGTAGCCTCAGGGGGCCGAACACTGAAGCTTTCTTT	CASSLRGPNTEAFF
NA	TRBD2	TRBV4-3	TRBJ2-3	TGCGCCAGCAGCCAAGTAGTTGTAGGGCTAGCGGGCACAGATACGCAGTATTTT	CASSQVVVGLAGTDTQYF
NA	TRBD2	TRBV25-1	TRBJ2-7	TGTGCCAGCAGTGAAGCGGGGGGCAACTACGAGCAGTACTTC	CASSEAGGNYEQYF
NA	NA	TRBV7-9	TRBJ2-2	TGTGCCAGCAGCCCCGCCGGGGGCGTGGACACCGGGGAGCTGTTTTTT	CASSPAGGVDTGELFF
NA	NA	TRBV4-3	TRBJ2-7	TGCGCCAGCAGCCAAGAGTGGCGCCGCTCCTACGAGCAGTACTTC	CASSQEWRRSYEQYF
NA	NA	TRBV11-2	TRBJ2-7	TGTGCCAGCAGCGACCGTGAACCTAATTACGAGCAGTACTTC	CASSDREPNYEQYF
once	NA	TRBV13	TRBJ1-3	TGTGCCAGCGGAGGAATATTCTTTGGAAACACCATATATTTT	CASGGIFFGNTIYF
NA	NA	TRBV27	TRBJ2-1	TGTGCCAGCAGTTTAAGGGGGTCCTCCTACAATGAGCAGTTCTTC	CASSLRGSSYNEQFF
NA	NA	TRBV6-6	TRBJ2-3	TGTGCCAGCAGTTACCCAGATACGCAGTATTTT	CASSYPDTQYF
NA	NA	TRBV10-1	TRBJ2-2	TGCGCCAGCAGTGAGTCATCCGGGGAGCTGTTTTTT	CASSESSGELFF
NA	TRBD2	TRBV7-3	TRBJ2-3	TGTGCCAGCAGCTTAACGCGGGAGATCCCAGATACGCAGTATTTT	CASSLTREIPDTQYF
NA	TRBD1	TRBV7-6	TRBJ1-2	TGTGCCAGCAGCTTAGAGGGGGCTCCAGGGTACTATGGCTACACCTTC	CASSLEGAPGYYGYTF
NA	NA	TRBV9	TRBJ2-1	TGTGCCAGCAGCGTAGCCGACAGTGAGCAGTTCTTC	CASSVADSEQFF
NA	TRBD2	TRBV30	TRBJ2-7	TGTGCCTGGAGTGCCCTAGCGGGAGGCGGTAACGAGCAGTACTTC	CAWSALAGGGNEQYF
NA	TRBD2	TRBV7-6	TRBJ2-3	TGTGCCAGCAGCCGACTAGCGGGATTCACAGATACGCAGTATTTT	CASSRLAGFTDTQYF
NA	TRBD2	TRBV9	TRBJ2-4	TGTGCCAGCAGCGTAGGCGGGAGGGCCTTGGACATTCAGTACTTC	CASSVGGRALDIQYF
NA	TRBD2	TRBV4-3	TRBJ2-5	TGCGCCAGCAGCCAAGATTTGGAGCTAGCGGGTTGGGAGACCCAGTACTTC	CASSQDLELAGWETQYF
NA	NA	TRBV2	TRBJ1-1	TGTGCCAGCCGCCCAGCGGGGGGCACTGAAGCTTTCTTT	CASRPAGGTEAFF
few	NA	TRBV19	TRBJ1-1	TGTGCCAGTAGTCTGACACCCTCGAACACTGAAGCTTTCTTT	CASSLTPSNTEAFF
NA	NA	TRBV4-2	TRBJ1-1	TGTGCCAGCAGCCAAGATCTGGGCTCCAGGGGACTTTCTGAAGCTTTCTTT	CASSQDLGSRGLSEAFF
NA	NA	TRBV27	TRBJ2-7	TGTGCCAGCAGTTACGCGGCAGCCTACGAGCAGTACTTC	CASSYAAAYEQYF
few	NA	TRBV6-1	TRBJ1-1	TGTGCCAGCAGGGACCTCTCGCTGGTTACTGAAGCTTTCTTT	CASRDLSLVTEAFF
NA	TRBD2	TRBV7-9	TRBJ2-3	TGTGCCAGCAGCCAAACCCCCAAACGGGAGGGGGATACGCAGTATTTT	CASSQTPKREGDTQYF
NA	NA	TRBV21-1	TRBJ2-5	TGTGCCAGCAGCAACCCCCCCCGAGTAGGGGGAGTGAATAGGCGTCAAGAGACCCAGTACTTC	CASSNPPRVGGVNRRQETQYF
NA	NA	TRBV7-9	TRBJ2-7	TGTGCCAGCAGCTCAGAGAAGGGCCTCCACTACGAGCAGTACTTC	CASSSEKGLHYEQYF
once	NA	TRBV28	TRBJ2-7	TGTGCCAGCAGTTTCGCCCAGGAACTATACGAGCAGTACTTC	CASSFAQELYEQYF
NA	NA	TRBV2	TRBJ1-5	TGTGCCAGCAGTGACCAGTGGGCCAGGGGCAATCAGCCCCAGCATTTT	CASSDQWARGNQPQHF
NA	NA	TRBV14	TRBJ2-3	TGTGCCAGCAGCCAAGAATTCGGCACAGATACGCAGTATTTT	CASSQEFGTDTQYF
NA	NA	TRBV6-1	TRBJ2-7	TGTGCCAGCAGTACCCGGACCGAGGAGCAGTACTTC	CASSTRTEEQYF
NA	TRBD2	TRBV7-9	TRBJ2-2	TGTGCCAGCAGCTTGGCGATTAGCGGGAGGCGCAACACCGGGGAGCTGTTTTTT	CASSLAISGRRNTGELFF